This T cell receptor beta chain comes out of a study of blood T cell repertoires in COVID-19. Germline CDR1 is MNHNS and CDR2 is SASEGT. The length of the CDR3 is 15 residues. Trimming took 2 bases from V and 4 from J, leaving 14 bases between them. Measured with immunoSEQ multiplex PCR; TCRdb has only the in-frame clones, and not every one. The data show 80,000 to 100,000 clones, with roughly 80% seen just once and roughly 11% held by the top ten. The rearrangement uses TRBV6-1 and TRBJ1-2; unclear D gene. The clonotype originates from a man in his 70s with active or convalescent COVID-19. Sequenced sample: peripheral blood. The CDR3 loop reads CASSELGAAGYGYTF. In DNA, the CDR3 is TGTGCCAGCAGTGAACTCGGCGCAGCAGGCTATGGCTACACCTTC.